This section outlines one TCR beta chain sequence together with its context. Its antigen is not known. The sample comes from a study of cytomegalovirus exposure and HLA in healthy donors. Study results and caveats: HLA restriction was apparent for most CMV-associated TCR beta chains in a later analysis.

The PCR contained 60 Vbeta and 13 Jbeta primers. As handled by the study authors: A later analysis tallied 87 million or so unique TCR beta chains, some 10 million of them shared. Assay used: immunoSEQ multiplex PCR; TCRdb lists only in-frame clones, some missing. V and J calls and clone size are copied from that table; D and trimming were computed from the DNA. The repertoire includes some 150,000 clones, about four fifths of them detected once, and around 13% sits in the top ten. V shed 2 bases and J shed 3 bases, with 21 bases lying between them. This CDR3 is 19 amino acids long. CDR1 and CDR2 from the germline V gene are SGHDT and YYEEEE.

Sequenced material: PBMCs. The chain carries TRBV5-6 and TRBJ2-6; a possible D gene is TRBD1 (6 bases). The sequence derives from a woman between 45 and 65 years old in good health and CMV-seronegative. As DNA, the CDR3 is TGTGCCAGCAGCTTCCAAGGTGGGGGCAGATGGAATGGGGCCAACGTCCTGACTTTC. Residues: CASSFQGGGRWNGANVLTF.